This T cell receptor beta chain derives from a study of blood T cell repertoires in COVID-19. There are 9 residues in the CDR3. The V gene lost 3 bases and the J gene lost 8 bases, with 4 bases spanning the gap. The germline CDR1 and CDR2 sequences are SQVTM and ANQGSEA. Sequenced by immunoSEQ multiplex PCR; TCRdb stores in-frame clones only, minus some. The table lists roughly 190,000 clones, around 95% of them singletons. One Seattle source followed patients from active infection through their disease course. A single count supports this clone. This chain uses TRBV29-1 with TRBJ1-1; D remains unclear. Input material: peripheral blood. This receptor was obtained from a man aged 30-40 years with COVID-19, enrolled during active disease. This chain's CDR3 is CSVDAEAFF. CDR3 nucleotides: TGCAGCGTTGATGCGGAAGCTTTCTTT.